The rows below give T cell receptor beta chains drawn from one sample of a study of blood T cell repertoires in COVID-19. The data were produced by immunoSEQ multiplex PCR, yet TCRdb's version contains in-frame clones alone and is incomplete. This table has around 280,000 clones, 85% to 90% appearing once. The source material was peripheral blood. These receptors all stem from a woman aged 25 to 45 with COVID-19, enrolled during active disease. Each CDR3 is given with its conserved first and last residue. The D gene is left open where the match is weak. The listing skips clone size in some rows; elsewhere it reads once, few, many or a size class.

cdr3_aa,cdr3_nt,j_call,clone_size,d_call,v_call
CASSPEGAGNSPLHF,TGCGCCAGCAGCCCCGAGGGGGCGGGGAATTCACCCCTCCACTTT,TRBJ1-6,.,TRBD1,TRBV5-1
CASSLTGGVRETQYF,TGTGCCAGCAGCTTAACAGGGGGGGTCCGAGAGACCCAGTACTTC,TRBJ2-5,.,.,TRBV7-3
CASSLVAVRTGELFF,TGCGCCAGCAGCTTGGTAGCGGTGAGGACCGGGGAGCTGTTTTTT,TRBJ2-2,.,.,TRBV5-1
CSGRLSYNEQFF,TGCAGCGGCAGATTATCCTACAATGAGCAGTTCTTC,TRBJ2-1,.,.,TRBV29-1
CASSHNPASGANVLTF,TGTGCCAGCAGCCACAATCCTGCCTCTGGGGCCAACGTCCTGACTTTC,TRBJ2-6,.,.,TRBV7-6
CASSGGQGIGNTIYF,TGTGCCAGCAGTGGCGGACAGGGGATAGGAAACACCATATATTTT,TRBJ1-3,.,TRBD1,TRBV2
CASSRYARGTGSDTGELFF,TGTGCCAGCTCCCGCTACGCGAGGGGCACAGGGTCGGACACCGGGGAGCTGTTTTTT,TRBJ2-2,.,.,TRBV18
CASSSGFNQPQHF,TGTGCCAGCAGTTCCGGGTTCAATCAGCCCCAGCATTTT,TRBJ1-5,few,.,TRBV5-6
CASSRTSGNYEQYF,TGTGCCAGCAGCAGGACTAGCGGAAACTACGAGCAGTACTTC,TRBJ2-7,.,TRBD2,TRBV5-5
CASSIPGQGAYEQYF,TGTGCCAGTAGTATACCGGGACAGGGGGCTTACGAGCAGTACTTC,TRBJ2-7,.,TRBD1,TRBV19
CASSARPGLAGEEQFF,TGTGCCAGCAGCGCTAGGCCGGGACTAGCGGGGGAGGAGCAGTTCTTC,TRBJ2-1,.,TRBD2,TRBV9
CATNRLAGETDNEQFF,TGTGCCACCAACCGACTAGCGGGAGAGACGGACAATGAGCAGTTCTTC,TRBJ2-1,few,TRBD2,TRBV7-9
CASREGNTGELFF,TGTGCCAGCAGGGAGGGGAACACCGGGGAGCTGTTTTTT,TRBJ2-2,.,.,TRBV6-4
CASRRESYYEQYF,TGTGCCAGCCGGCGGGAGTCTTACTACGAGCAGTACTTC,TRBJ2-7,.,TRBD2,TRBV19
CASSQDQAGNEQFF,TGTGCCAGCAGCCAAGATCAGGCGGGCAATGAGCAGTTCTTC,TRBJ2-1,.,.,TRBV4-2
CASRGQGLVAFF,TGTGCCAGCAGAGGACAGGGCCTGGTAGCTTTCTTT,TRBJ1-1,.,TRBD1,TRBV3-1/TRBV3-2
CASTGGSFMNTEAFF,TGTGCCAGCACAGGGGGGTCGTTTATGAACACTGAAGCTTTCTTT,TRBJ1-1,.,TRBD1,TRBV6-5